What follows are 14 T cell receptor beta chains derived from one specimen sequenced in a study of stem cell transplantation in POMP-related autoinflammatory disease. Only in-frame clones appear in the TCRdb table, and some are missing; sequencing was by immunoSEQ multiplex PCR. The sample carries some 70,000 clones, more than 75% recorded once. Sequencing was performed on CD4+ T cells from PBMCs, taken after stem cell transplantation. Receptors originate from a human patient with POMP-related autoinflammation and immune dysregulation (PRAID). Some T cells may have come from the graft donor.

The V gene is TRBV30, the J gene TRBJ2-7, with TRBD2 matching over 8 bases. The CDR3 is made up of 13 amino acids. Trimming removed 3 bases from V and 4 bases from J; junction bases left unmatched: 5. Per germline, CDR1 GTSNPN and CDR2 SVGIG (reference sequence). This CDR3 is CAWSLGGGYEQYF. The CDR3 region has the DNA TGTGCCTGGAGCCTGGGCGGGGGGTACGAGCAGTACTTC.

The chain carries TRBV19 and TRBJ2-6; D remains unclear. This CDR3 has 17 residues. Germline-derived CDR1 and CDR2 are LNHDA and SQIVND (reference sequence). V lost 0 bases and J 1 base, leaving 10 bases between the germline ends. Written as DNA, the CDR3 is TGTGCCAGTAGTATAGACCATCAAAGATCTGGGGCCAACGTCCTGACTTTC. It specifies CASSIDHQRSGANVLTF.

The rearrangement links TRBV6-5 to TRBJ2-7; D gene unclear. The CDR3 runs 13 residues. Germline V gene lookup returns CDR1 MNHEY and CDR2 SVGAGI. V was clipped by 2 bases and J by 6 bases, with 11 bases between them. This chain's CDR3 is CASSYAPRSEQYF. CDR3 DNA: TGTGCCAGCAGTTACGCACCGAGGAGCGAGCAGTACTTC.

V usage is TRBV3-1 (or the pseudogene TRBV3-2) and J usage is TRBJ1-3; perhaps TRBD1 as D (5 bases). V lost 0 bases and J lost 4, with 16 bases in between. The CDR3 runs 17 residues. Per the germline V gene, CDR1 is LGHDT and CDR2 is YNNKEL (reference sequence). The CDR3 here is CASSQEPVAGSGNTIYF. CDR3 DNA sequence: TGTGCCAGCAGCCAAGAACCTGTTGCAGGGTCCGGAAACACCATATATTTT.

CDR3 amino acids: CASGLRIPYGYTF. The CDR3 nucleotides read TGTGCCAGCGGGTTAAGAATTCCCTATGGCTACACCTTC. The chain is built from TRBV28 and TRBJ1-2, with D hard to call. CDR1 is MDHEN, CDR2 SYDVKM, per germline. Trimming removed 8 bases from V and 4 bases from J, with 14 bases in between. This CDR3 region has 13 residues.

This chain connects TRBV7-2 to TRBJ2-3, with 10 bases that match TRBD2. Germline CDR1 reads SGHTA; CDR2 reads FQGNSA. The ends lost 2 bases at V and 5 bases at J; junction bases unmatched: 7. This CDR3 spans 16 amino acids. The CDR3 DNA reads TGTGCCAGCAGCTTACCCAAGGGACTAGCGAGAGATACGCAGTATTTT. This encodes CASSLPKGLARDTQYF.

The chain carries TRBV6-6 and TRBJ1-6; TRBD1 is a possible D gene (5 bases). CDR1 MNHNY and CDR2 SVGAGI come from the germline V gene (reference sequence). V lost 0 bases, J lost 10 bases, and 7 bases lay in between. The CDR3 spans 13 residues. CDR3: CASSYSEGSPLHF. The CDR3 DNA sequence: TGTGCCAGCAGTTACTCGGAGGGGTCACCCCTCCACTTT.

The chain is built from TRBV5-1 and TRBJ1-2; D is uncertain. Trimming took off 4 bases at V and 2 bases at J, with 15 bases between the two ends. The CDR3 runs to 15 residues. Germline V gene lookup returns CDR1 SGHRS and CDR2 YFSETQ. CDR3 region: CASSPTPGENYGYTF. CDR3 sequence (DNA): TGCGCCAGCAGCCCCACACCGGGAGAGAACTATGGCTACACCTTC.

The chain is built from TRBV18 and TRBJ2-3; D remains unclear. Trimming stripped 0 bases from V and 4 bases from J, with 8 bases between. In germline, CDR1 is KGHSH, CDR2 LQKENI. This CDR3 has 14 residues. The CDR3 reads CASSPPTGPDTQYF. The CDR3 DNA reads TGTGCCAGCTCACCACCGACGGGCCCAGATACGCAGTATTTT.

The rearrangement links TRBV6-5 to TRBJ2-7; no reliable D call. Trimming stripped 6 bases from V and 1 base from J, with 10 bases between. In germline, CDR1 is MNHEY, CDR2 SVGAGI. The CDR3 is 13 amino acids. The CDR3 region has the DNA TGTGCCAGCAGGGATATAGGGTCCTACGAGCAGTACGTC. Translating gives CASRDIGSYEQYV.

This clone occurred once. The rearrangement links TRBV6-1 to TRBJ2-2, with 7 bases fitting TRBD1. CDR1 is MNHNS and CDR2 is SASEGT in the germline V gene. This CDR3 has 17 residues. Unmatched junction bases numbered 6, after V lost 0 bases and J lost 2 bases. The CDR3 loop reads CASSEAGGQVNTGELFF. For the CDR3, the DNA is TGTGCCAGCAGTGAAGCGGGTGGACAGGTCAACACCGGGGAGCTGTTTTTT.

J is TRBJ1-6 and V is TRBV11-3; D uncertain. The CDR3 has 13 amino acids. The V gene lost 4 bases and the J gene lost 10 bases, with 11 bases spanning the gap. From germline, CDR1 is SGHNT and CDR2 YENEEA. CDR3 nucleotide sequence: TGTGCCAGCAGCTCAACAAGGATCTCACCCCTCCACTTT. Translation gives CASSSTRISPLHF.

This chain links TRBV6-6 with TRBJ2-2; 8 nucleotides line up with TRBD2. The CDR3 sequence is 14 residues long. V lost 4 bases and J lost 6; bases outside the gene matches: 4. Looked up from germline, CDR1 is MNHNY and CDR2 is SVGAGI (reference sequence). The CDR3 region is CASSLSGSPGELFF. The CDR3 nucleotides are TGTGCCAGCAGTTTAAGCGGGAGCCCCGGGGAGCTGTTTTTT.

V usage is TRBV2 and J usage is TRBJ2-3; a weak D match, TRBD2 (6 bases). The CDR3 is 15 residues long. Trimming pared 5 bases from V and 4 bases from J, leaving 16 bases between. Germline loops: CDR1 SNHLY, CDR2 FYNNEI. The CDR3 reads CASSPRAGGADTQYF. The CDR3 bases are TGTGCCAGCAGTCCTCGGGCAGGAGGGGCAGATACGCAGTATTTT. The variable domain in full, completed from reference TRBV2 and TRBJ2-3, reads EPEVTQTPSHQVTQMGQEVILRCVPISNHLYFYWYRQILGQKVEFLVSFYNNEISEKSEIFDDQFSVERPDGSNFTLKIRSTKLEDSAMYFCASSPRAGGADTQYFGPGTRLTVL.